These T cell receptor beta chains were read from a single sample in a study of regulatory T cells in long-lasting Graves disease. TCRdb redid the calling of the multiplex PCR reads with MiXCR, one entry per CDR3 protein. The data show fewer than 500,000 distinct CDR3 sequences, under 20% seen once. These same data were also listed under a study on T cells in Graves' hyperthyroidism and ophthalmopathy.

Material: peripheral blood mononuclear cells (PBMCs), obtained at new diagnosis, from a patient treated with antithyroid drugs. The receptors originated from a man in his forties with Graves disease. Each CDR3 is given with its conserved first and last residue. D genes are given only for firm matches. Some rows have no size entry. The others give once, few or many, or a class for an expanded clone.

TRBD2	TRBV27	many	TRBJ2-7	CASSFRGSGAEQYF	TGTGCCAGCAGTTTCCGCGGGAGCGGGGCCGAGCAGTACTTC
TRBD2	TRBV29-1	NA	TRBJ2-1	CSVEIVASGKFRAYNEQFF	TGCAGCGTTGAAATCGTGGCGAGCGGGAAATTCCGGGCCTACAATGAGCAGTTCTTC
TRBD2	TRBV20-1	few	TRBJ2-1	CSAREWTSGSRYEQFF	TGCAGTGCTAGAGAATGGACTAGCGGGAGTCGATATGAGCAGTTCTTC
TRBD1	TRBV6-4	NA	TRBJ2-2	CASQDRANTGELFF	TGTGCCAGCCAGGACAGGGCGAACACCGGGGAGCTGTTTTTT
TRBD2	TRBV19	NA	TRBJ2-7	CAGRLQGLAGHEQYF	TGTGCCGGTAGACTACAGGGACTAGCGGGCCACGAGCAGTACTTC
NA	TRBV2	many	TRBJ2-7	CASSELRSGLYEQYF	TGTGCCAGCAGTGAACTTAGGTCGGGGCTCTACGAGCAGTACTTC
NA	TRBV12-3/TRBV12-4	many	TRBJ2-1	CASTRARGDYNEQFF	TGTGCCAGCACCCGAGCCAGGGGCGATTACAATGAGCAGTTCTTC
TRBD2	TRBV20-1	NA	TRBJ2-7	CSARTSGMDEQYF	TGCAGTGCTAGGACTAGCGGGATGGACGAGCAGTACTTC
NA	TRBV6-1	many	TRBJ2-5	CASSHFGTDVGTQYF	TGTGCCAGCAGCCATTTTGGGACGGATGTTGGGACCCAGTACTTC
TRBD1	TRBV29-1	few	TRBJ2-1	CSVEGYRGVLDEQFF	TGCAGCGTTGAAGGATACAGGGGGGTACTCGATGAGCAGTTCTTC
NA	TRBV3-1	many	TRBJ2-1	CASSQSGPHNEQFF	TGTGCCAGCAGCCAATCAGGCCCTCACAATGAGCAGTTCTTC
NA	TRBV7-2	few	TRBJ2-1	CASSTRRNYNEQFF	TGTGCCAGCAGCACTAGACGGAACTACAATGAGCAGTTCTTC
NA	TRBV29-1	few	TRBJ2-6	CSVSGANVLTF	TGCAGCGTTTCTGGGGCCAACGTCCTGACTTTC
TRBD2	TRBV12-3/TRBV12-4	many	TRBJ2-3	CASSGGWVISTDTQYF	TGTGCCAGCAGCGGGGGGTGGGTTATTAGCACAGATACGCAGTATTTT
TRBD2	TRBV24-1	NA	TRBJ2-1	CATSDVSGWNNEQFF	TGTGCCACCAGCGATGTTAGCGGGTGGAACAATGAGCAGTTCTTC
NA	TRBV18	many	TRBJ1-4	CASSPSPEKLFF	TGTGCCAGCTCACCGTCCCCGGAAAAACTGTTTTTT
NA	TRBV6-1	few	TRBJ2-1	CASKVAEDSHGQFF	TGTGCCAGCAAGGTAGCGGAGGATAGTCATGGGCAGTTCTTC
TRBD2	TRBV29-1	few	TRBJ2-5	CSVDRGRETQYF	TGCAGCGTTGATCGCGGGAGGGAGACCCAGTACTTC
NA	TRBV20-1	NA	TRBJ2-2	CNARAGANTGELFF	TGCAATGCTAGGGCAGGGGCCAACACCGGGGAGCTGTTTTTT
TRBD2	TRBV11-2	few	TRBJ2-7	CASSSGTSGRALSTYEQYF	TGTGCCAGCAGCTCCGGGACTAGCGGGAGGGCTCTGAGTACCTACGAGCAGTACTTC
NA	TRBV6-1	few	TRBJ2-2	CASRGTGASTGELFF	TGTGCCAGCAGGGGAACGGGAGCGAGCACCGGGGAGCTGTTTTTT
TRBD2	TRBV20-1	many	TRBJ2-7	CSAREASGRLVYEQYF	TGCAGTGCTAGAGAGGCTAGCGGGAGGCTTGTCTACGAGCAGTACTTC
NA	TRBV10-3	few	TRBJ2-2	CAISGTNSPGELFF	TGTGCCATCAGTGGGACGAATTCACCCGGGGAGCTGTTTTTT
NA	TRBV2	many	TRBJ2-7	CASRAGSLVYEQYF	TGTGCCAGCAGGGCTGGATCCTTGGTCTACGAGCAGTACTTC
NA	TRBV7-8	few	TRBJ2-2	CASSLAITNTGELFF	TGTGCCAGCAGCTTAGCTATTACGAACACCGGGGAGCTGTTTTTT
TRBD1	TRBV28	many	TRBJ1-2	CASSPTGGTGGHYGYTF	TGTGCCAGCAGTCCGACCGGTGGGACAGGGGGCCACTATGGCTACACCTTC
TRBD2	TRBV6-2/TRBV6-3	NA	TRBJ2-1	CASSAILAGGGSSYNEQFF	TGTGCCAGCAGTGCGATACTAGCGGGAGGGGGTAGCTCCTACAATGAGCAGTTCTTC
NA	TRBV12-3/TRBV12-4	many	TRBJ1-2	CASSHGLYGYTF	TGTGCCAGCAGTCATGGGTTATATGGCTACACCTTC
NA	TRBV19	NA	TRBJ1-5	CASSYYREQPQHF	TGTGCCAGTAGTTACTACAGGGAACAGCCCCAGCATTTT
NA	TRBV2	few	TRBJ1-4	CASNREGKLFF	TGTGCCAGCAATAGGGAGGGAAAACTGTTTTTT
TRBD1	TRBV28	NA	TRBJ2-3	CASSFHGQGDTDTQYF	TGTGCCAGCAGTTTCCACGGACAGGGGGACACAGATACGCAGTATTTT
NA	TRBV18	many	TRBJ2-1	CASSPPIINEQFF	TGTGCCAGCTCACCACCGATAATCAATGAGCAGTTCTTC
TRBD2	TRBV9	NA	TRBJ2-1	CASSAPGLAGKGPYNEQFF	TGTGCCAGCAGCGCGCCAGGACTAGCGGGAAAGGGCCCCTACAATGAGCAGTTCTTC
NA	TRBV19	NA	TRBJ2-2	CASSGWDTNTGELFF	TGTGCCAGTAGTGGGTGGGACACGAACACCGGGGAGCTGTTTTTT
TRBD1	TRBV28	many	TRBJ1-2	CASGRNRGVSGYTF	TGTGCCAGCGGTCGTAACAGGGGGGTGAGTGGCTACACCTTC
NA	TRBV25-1	NA	TRBJ2-4	CASSETGGRARYNEQYF	TGTGCCAGCAGTGAAACGGGGGGCAGAGCTAGGTACAATGAGCAGTACTTC
NA	TRBV11-2	many	TRBJ2-7	CASSFSRTMQFEQYF	TGTGCCAGCAGCTTTAGTCGGACTATGCAGTTCGAGCAGTACTTC
TRBD2	TRBV5-4	NA	TRBJ2-5	CASSPGLAGAAVTQYF	TGTGCCAGCAGCCCAGGACTAGCGGGAGCCGCCGTGACCCAGTACTTC
NA	TRBV12-3/TRBV12-4	many	TRBJ2-5	CASSLGSETQYF	TGTGCCAGCAGCCTAGGGAGCGAGACCCAGTACTTC
TRBD1	TRBV20-1	many	TRBJ2-7	CSASVTGVHEQYF	TGCAGTGCTAGTGTGACAGGGGTCCACGAGCAGTACTTC
NA	TRBV27	NA	TRBJ2-7	CASSVRGTYEQYF	TGTGCCAGCAGTGTCCGCGGTACCTACGAGCAGTACTTC
TRBD1	TRBV24-1	many	TRBJ1-2	CATSDLADRRGNYGYTF	TGTGCCACCAGTGATTTGGCGGACAGGCGAGGGAACTATGGCTACACCTTC
TRBD2	TRBV5-1	many	TRBJ2-1	CASSLTGGGYNEQFF	TGCGCCAGCAGCTTGACGGGGGGAGGGTACAATGAGCAGTTCTTC
TRBD1	TRBV29-1	many	TRBJ1-1	CSISRTGSNTEAFF	TGCAGCATTTCTCGGACAGGGTCGAACACTGAAGCTTTCTTT
NA	TRBV2	many	TRBJ1-1	CASSRPELNTEAFF	TGTGCCAGCAGTCGGCCCGAATTGAACACTGAAGCTTTCTTT
NA	TRBV19	NA	TRBJ2-1	CASSIKTRADNEQFF	TGTGCCAGTAGTATCAAAACTAGGGCTGACAATGAGCAGTTCTTC
NA	TRBV28	NA	TRBJ2-4	CASSLLGTSGAKNIQHF	TGTGCCAGCAGTTTATTGGGGACCTCCGGAGCCAAAAACATTCAGCACTTC
NA	TRBV7-9	many	TRBJ2-3	CASHSRRGPRPDTQYF	TGTGCCAGCCATTCGCGAAGGGGCCCCCGGCCAGATACGCAGTATTTT
NA	TRBV12-3/TRBV12-4	many	TRBJ2-7	CASSLSEGYEQYF	TGTGCCAGCAGTTTATCGGAGGGTTACGAGCAGTACTTC
TRBD1	TRBV5-1	many	TRBJ2-7	CASSGQGATYEQYF	TGCGCCAGCAGCGGACAGGGGGCGACCTACGAGCAGTACTTC
TRBD1	TRBV2	many	TRBJ2-7	CASSYRGYEQYF	TGTGCCAGCAGTTACAGGGGCTACGAGCAGTACTTC
NA	TRBV7-8	few	TRBJ2-5	CASSLNFQETQYF	TGTGCCAGCAGCTTAAACTTTCAAGAGACCCAGTACTTC